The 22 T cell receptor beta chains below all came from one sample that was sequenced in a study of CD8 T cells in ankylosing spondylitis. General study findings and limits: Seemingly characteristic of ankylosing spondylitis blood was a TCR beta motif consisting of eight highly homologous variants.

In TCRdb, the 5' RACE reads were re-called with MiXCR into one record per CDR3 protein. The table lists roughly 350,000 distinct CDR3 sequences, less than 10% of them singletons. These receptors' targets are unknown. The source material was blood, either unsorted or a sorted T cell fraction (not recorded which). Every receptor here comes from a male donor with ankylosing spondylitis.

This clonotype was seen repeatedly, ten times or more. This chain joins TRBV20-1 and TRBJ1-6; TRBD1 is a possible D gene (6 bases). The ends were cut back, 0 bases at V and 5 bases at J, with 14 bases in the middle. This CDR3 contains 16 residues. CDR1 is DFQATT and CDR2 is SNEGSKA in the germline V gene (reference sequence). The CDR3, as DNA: TGCAGTGCTAGAGAAGGAAACAGGGTAGATAATTCACCCCTCCACTTT. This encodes CSAREGNRVDNSPLHF.

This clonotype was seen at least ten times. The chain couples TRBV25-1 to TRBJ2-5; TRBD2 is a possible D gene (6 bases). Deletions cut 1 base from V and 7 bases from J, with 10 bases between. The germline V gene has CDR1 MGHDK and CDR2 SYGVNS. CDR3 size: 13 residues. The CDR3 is CASSELEGGTQYF. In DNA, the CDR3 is TGTGCCAGCAGTGAATTGGAGGGAGGGACCCAGTACTTC.

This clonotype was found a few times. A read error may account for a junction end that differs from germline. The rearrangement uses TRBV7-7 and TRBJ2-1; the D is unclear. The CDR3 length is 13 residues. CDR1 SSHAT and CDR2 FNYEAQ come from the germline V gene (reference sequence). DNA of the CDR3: TGTGCTAGCAGCTTAGTTAGGGACAATGAGCAGTTCTTC. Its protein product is CASSLVRDNEQFF.

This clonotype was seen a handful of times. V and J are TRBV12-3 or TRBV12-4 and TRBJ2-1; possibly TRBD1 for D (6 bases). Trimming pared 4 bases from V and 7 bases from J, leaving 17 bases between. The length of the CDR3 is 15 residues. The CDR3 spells CASSSGTREWNEQFF. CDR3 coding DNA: TGTGCCAGCAGTTCAGGGACACGCGAGTGGAATGAGCAGTTCTTC.

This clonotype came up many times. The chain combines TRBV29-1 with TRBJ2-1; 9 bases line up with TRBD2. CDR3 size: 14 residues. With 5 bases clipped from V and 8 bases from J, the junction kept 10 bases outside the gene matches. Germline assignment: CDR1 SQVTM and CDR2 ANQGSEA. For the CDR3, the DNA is TGCAGCGTTCGATACCCGCGGGAGGGCGATGAGCAGTTCTTC. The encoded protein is CSVRYPREGDEQFF.

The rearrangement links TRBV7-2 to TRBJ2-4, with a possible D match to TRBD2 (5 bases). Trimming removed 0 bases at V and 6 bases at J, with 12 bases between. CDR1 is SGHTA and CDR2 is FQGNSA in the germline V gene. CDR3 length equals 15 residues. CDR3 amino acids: CASSLARGGRNIQYF. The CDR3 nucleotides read TGTGCCAGCAGCTTAGCGCGAGGTGGGAGAAACATTCAGTACTTC.

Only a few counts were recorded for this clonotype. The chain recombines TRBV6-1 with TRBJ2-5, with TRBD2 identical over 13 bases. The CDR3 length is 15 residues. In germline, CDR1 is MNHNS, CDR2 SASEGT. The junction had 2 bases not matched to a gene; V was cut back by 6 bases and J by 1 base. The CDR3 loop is CASRRTSGSQETQYF. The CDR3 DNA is TGTGCCAGCAGGAGGACTAGCGGGAGCCAAGAGACCCAGTACTTC.

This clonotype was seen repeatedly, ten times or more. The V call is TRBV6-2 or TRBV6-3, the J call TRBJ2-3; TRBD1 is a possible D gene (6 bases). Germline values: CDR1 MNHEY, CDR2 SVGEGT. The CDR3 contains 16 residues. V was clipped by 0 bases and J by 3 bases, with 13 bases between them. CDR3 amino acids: CASSYSSGRGTDTQYF. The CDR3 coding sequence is TGTGCCAGCAGTTACTCGAGCGGCAGGGGTACAGATACGCAGTATTTT.

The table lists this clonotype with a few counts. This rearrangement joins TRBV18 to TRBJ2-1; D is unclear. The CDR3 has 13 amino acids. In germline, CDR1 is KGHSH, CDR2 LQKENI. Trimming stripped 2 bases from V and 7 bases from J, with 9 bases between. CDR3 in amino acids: CASSPLGMNEQFF. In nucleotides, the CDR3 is TGTGCCAGCTCACCATTAGGGATGAATGAGCAGTTCTTC. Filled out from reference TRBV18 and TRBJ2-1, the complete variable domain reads NAGVMQNPRHLVRRRGQEARLRCSPMKGHSHVYWYRQLPEEGLKFMVYLQKENIIDESGMPKERFSAEFPKEGPSILRIQQVVRGDSAAYFCASSPLGMNEQFFGPGTRLTVL.

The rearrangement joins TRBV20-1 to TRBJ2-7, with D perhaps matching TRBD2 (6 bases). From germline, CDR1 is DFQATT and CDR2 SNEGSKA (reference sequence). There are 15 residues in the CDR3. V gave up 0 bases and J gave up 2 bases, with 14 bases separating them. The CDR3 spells CSARDLSGPTYEQYF. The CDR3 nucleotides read TGCAGTGCTAGAGATTTAAGCGGGCCTACCTACGAGCAGTACTTC.

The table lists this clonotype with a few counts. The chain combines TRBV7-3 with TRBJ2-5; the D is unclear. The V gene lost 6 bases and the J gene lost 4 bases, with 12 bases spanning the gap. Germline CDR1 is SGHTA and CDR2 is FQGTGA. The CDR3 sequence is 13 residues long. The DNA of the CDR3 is TGTGCCAGCAGTCGAGGTACTCGAGAGACCCAGTACTTC. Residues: CASSRGTRETQYF.

CDR3 region: CASSLIVKGNTEAFF. The DNA of the CDR3 is TGTGCCAGCAGCTTAATTGTGAAGGGCAACACTGAAGCTTTCTTT. The chain uses TRBV7-3 and TRBJ1-1; D ambiguous. The CDR3 loop spans 15 amino acids. CDR1 and CDR2 (germline): SGHTA, FQGTGA. V lost 1 base and J lost 2, with 11 bases in between.

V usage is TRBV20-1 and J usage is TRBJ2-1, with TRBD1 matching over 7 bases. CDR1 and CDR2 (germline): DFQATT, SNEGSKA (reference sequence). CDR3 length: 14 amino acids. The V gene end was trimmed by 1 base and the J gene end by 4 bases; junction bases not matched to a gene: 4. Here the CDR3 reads CSARAQGVYNEQFF. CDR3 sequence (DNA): TGCAGTGCTAGAGCCCAGGGGGTATACAATGAGCAGTTCTTC.

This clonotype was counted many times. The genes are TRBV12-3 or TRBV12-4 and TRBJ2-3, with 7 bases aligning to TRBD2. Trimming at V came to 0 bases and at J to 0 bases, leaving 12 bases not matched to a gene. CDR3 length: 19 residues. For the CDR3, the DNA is TGTGCCAGCAGTTTAGCGCAGACGGGAGGCACTTCTAGCACAGATACGCAGTATTTT. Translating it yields CASSLAQTGGTSSTDTQYF.

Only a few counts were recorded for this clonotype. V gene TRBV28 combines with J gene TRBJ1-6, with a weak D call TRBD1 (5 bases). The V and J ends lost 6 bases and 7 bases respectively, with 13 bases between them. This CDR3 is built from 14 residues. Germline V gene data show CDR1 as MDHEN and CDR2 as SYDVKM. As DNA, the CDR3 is TGTGCCAGCAGAGGCGGGACGGGGAATTCACCCCTCCACTTT. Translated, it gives CASRGGTGNSPLHF.

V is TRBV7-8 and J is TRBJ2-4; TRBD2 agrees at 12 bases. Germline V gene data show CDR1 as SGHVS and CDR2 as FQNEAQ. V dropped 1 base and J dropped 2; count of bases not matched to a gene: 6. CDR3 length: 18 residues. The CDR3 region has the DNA TGTGCCAGCAGCTTAGGACTAGCGGGAGAAAGGACCAAAAACATTCAGTACTTC. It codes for CASSLGLAGERTKNIQYF.

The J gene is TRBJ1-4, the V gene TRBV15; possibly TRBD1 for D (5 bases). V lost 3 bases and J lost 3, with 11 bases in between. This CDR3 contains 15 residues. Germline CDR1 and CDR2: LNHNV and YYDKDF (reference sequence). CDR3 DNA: TGTGCCACCAGCAGTGGGGCGCGAGCTAATGAAAAACTGTTTTTT. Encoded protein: CATSSGARANEKLFF.

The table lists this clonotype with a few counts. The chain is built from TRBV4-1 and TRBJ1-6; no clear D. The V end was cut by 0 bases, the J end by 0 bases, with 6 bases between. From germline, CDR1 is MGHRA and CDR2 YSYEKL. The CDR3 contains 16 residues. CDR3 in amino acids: CASSQDASSYNSPLHF. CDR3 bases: TGCGCCAGCAGCCAAGATGCCAGCTCCTATAATTCACCCCTCCACTTT.

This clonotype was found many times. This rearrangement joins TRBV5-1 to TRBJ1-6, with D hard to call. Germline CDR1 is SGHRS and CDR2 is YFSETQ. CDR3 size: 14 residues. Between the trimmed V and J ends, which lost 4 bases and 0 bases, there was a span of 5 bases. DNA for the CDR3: TGCGCCAGCAGCGCGAGCTCCTATAATTCACCCCTCCACTTT. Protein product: CASSASSYNSPLHF.

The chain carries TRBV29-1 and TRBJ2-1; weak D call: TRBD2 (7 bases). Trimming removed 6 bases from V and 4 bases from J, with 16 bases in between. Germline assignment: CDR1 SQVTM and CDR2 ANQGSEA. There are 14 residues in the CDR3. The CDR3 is CSVEGGTLYNEQFF. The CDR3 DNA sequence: TGCAGCGTGGAGGGGGGGACGCTATACAATGAGCAGTTCTTC.

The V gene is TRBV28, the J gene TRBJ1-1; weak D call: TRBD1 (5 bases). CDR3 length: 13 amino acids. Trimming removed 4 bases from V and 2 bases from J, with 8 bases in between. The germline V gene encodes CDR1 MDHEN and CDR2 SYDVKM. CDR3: CASSWTSNTEAFF. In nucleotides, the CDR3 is TGTGCCAGCAGTTGGACAAGTAACACTGAAGCTTTCTTT. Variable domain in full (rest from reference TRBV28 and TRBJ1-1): DVKVTQSSRYLVKRTGEKVFLECVQDMDHENMFWYRQDPGLGLRLIYFSYDVKMKEKGDIPEGYSVSREKKERFSLILESASTNQTSMYLCASSWTSNTEAFFGQGTRLTVV.

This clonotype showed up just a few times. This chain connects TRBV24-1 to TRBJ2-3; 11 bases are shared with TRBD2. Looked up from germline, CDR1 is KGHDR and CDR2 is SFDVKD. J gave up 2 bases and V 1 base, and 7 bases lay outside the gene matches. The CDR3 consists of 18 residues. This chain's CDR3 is CATSDLGTSGYPTDTQYF. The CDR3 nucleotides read TGTGCCACCAGTGATTTAGGGACTAGCGGCTACCCCACAGATACGCAGTATTTT.